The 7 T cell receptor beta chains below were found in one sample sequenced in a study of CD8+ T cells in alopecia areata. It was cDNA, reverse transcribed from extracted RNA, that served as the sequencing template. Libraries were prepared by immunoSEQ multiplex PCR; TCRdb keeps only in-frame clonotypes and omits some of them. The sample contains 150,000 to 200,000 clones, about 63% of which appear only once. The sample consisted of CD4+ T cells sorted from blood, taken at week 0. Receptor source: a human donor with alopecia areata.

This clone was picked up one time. CDR3 in amino acids: CASSQQNGETQYF. The CDR3 region has the DNA TGTGCCAGCAGCCAACAAAATGGGGAGACCCAGTACTTC. The rearrangement uses TRBV5-6 and TRBJ2-5; D remains unclear. The CDR3 totals 13 residues. V dropped 4 bases and J dropped 5 bases, with 12 bases sitting between them. Germline CDR1 is SGHDT and CDR2 is YYEEEE.

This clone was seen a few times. CDR3 amino acids: CASSRDRVLGQPQHF. The CDR3 DNA sequence: TGTGCCAGCAGCCGCGACAGGGTACTTGGTCAGCCCCAGCATTTT. This chain uses TRBV27 with TRBJ1-5; 7 nucleotides line up with TRBD1. Germline trimming cut 6 bases from V and 6 bases from J; bases unmatched to any gene: 11. The V gene's germline CDR1 is MNHEY and CDR2 SMNVEV (reference sequence). The length of the CDR3 is 15 residues.

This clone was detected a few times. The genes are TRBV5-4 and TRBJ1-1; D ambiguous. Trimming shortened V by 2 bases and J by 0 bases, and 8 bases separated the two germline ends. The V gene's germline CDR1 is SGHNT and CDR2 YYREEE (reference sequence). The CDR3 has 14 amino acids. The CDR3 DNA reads TGTGCCAGCAGCTTACGGCAGGTGAACACTGAAGCTTTCTTT. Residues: CASSLRQVNTEAFF.

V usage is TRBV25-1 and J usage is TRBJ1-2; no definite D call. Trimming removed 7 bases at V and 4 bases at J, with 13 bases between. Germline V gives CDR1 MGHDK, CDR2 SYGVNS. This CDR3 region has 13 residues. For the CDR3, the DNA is TGTGCCAGCACCACCGGCGCTCTCTATGGCTACACCTTC. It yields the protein CASTTGALYGYTF.

This CDR3 is CAWKLAGASSYNSPLHF. Here the CDR3 DNA reads TGTGCCTGGAAGTTGGCAGGGGCTAGCTCCTATAATTCACCCCTCCACTTT. The V and J genes are TRBV30 and TRBJ1-6; D may be TRBD1 (6 bases). Germline CDR1 is GTSNPN and CDR2 is SVGIG (reference sequence). This CDR3 has 17 residues. Trimming pared 4 bases from V and 0 bases from J, leaving 16 bases between.

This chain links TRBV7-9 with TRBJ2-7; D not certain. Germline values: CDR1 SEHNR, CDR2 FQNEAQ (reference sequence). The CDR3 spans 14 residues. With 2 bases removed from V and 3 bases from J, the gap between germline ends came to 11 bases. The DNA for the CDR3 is TGTGCCAGCAGCTTAAGCAACCCCTTCTACGAGCAGTACTTC. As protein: CASSLSNPFYEQYF. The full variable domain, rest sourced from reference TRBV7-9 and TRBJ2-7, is DTGVSQNPRHKITKRGQNVTFRCDPISEHNRLYWYRQTLGQGPEFLTYFQNEAQLEKSRLLSDRFSAERPKGSFSTLEIQRTEQGDSAMYLCASSLSNPFYEQYFGPGTRLTVT.

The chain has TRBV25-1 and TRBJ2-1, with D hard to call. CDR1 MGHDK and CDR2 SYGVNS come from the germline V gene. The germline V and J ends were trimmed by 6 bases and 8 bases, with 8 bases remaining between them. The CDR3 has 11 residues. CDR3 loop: CASRVVDEQFF. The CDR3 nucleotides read TGTGCCAGCAGAGTTGTGGATGAGCAGTTCTTC.